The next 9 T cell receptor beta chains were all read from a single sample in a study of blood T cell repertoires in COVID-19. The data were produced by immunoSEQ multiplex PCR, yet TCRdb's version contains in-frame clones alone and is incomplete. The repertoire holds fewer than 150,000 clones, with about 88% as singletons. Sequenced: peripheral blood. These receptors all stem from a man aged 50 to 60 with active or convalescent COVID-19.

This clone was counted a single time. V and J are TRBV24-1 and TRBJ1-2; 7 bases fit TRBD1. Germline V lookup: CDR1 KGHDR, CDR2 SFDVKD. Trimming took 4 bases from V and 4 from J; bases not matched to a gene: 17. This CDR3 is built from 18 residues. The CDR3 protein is CATSDHSWRGPSIYGYTF. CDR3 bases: TGTGCCACCAGTGACCATTCGTGGAGGGGGCCTTCAATCTATGGCTACACCTTC.

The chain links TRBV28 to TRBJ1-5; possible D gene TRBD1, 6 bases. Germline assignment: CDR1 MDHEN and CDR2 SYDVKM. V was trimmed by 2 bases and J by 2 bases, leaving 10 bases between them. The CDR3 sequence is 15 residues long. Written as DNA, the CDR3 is TGTGCCAGCAGTTTAGAGGGGGAGCGCAATCAGCCCCAGCATTTT. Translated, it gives CASSLEGERNQPQHF.

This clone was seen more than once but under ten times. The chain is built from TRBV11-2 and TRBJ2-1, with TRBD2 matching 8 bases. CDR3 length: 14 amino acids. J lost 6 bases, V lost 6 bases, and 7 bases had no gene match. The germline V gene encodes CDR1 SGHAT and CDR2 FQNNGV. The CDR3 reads CASSPGLGGNEQFF. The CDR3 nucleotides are TGTGCCAGCAGTCCGGGACTAGGGGGCAATGAGCAGTTCTTC.

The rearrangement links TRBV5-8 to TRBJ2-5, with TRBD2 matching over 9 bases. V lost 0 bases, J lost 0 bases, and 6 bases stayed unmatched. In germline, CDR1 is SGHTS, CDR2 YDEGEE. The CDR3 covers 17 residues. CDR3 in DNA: TGTGCCAGCAGCTTGGCCAAGGTAGCGGGAGACCAAGAGACCCAGTACTTC. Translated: CASSLAKVAGDQETQYF.

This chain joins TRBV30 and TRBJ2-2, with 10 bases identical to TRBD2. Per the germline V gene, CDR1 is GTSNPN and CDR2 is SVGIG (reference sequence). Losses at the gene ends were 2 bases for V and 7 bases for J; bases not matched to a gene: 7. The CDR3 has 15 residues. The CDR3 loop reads CAWSPLAGVNGELFF. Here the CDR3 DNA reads TGTGCCTGGAGTCCGCTAGCGGGAGTCAACGGGGAGCTGTTTTTT.

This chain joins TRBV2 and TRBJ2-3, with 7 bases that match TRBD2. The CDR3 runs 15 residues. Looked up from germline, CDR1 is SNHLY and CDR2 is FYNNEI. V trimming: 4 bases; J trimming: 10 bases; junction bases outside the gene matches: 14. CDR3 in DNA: TGTGCCAGCAGTGGCGTAGGGAGTGCGGGAGCAGCGCAGTATTTT. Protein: CASSGVGSAGAAQYF.

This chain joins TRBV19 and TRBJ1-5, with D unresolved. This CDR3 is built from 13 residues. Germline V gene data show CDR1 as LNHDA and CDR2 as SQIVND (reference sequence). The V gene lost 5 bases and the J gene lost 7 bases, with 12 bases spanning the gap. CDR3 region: CASSSSQRQPQHF. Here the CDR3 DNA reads TGTGCCAGTAGTTCCTCACAGAGACAGCCCCAGCATTTT. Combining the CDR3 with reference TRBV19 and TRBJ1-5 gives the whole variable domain DGGITQSPKYLFRKEGQNVTLSCEQNLNHDAMYWYRQDPGQGLRLIYYSQIVNDFQKGDIAEGYSVSREKKESFPLTVTSAQKNPTAFYLCASSSSQRQPQHFGDGTRLSIL.

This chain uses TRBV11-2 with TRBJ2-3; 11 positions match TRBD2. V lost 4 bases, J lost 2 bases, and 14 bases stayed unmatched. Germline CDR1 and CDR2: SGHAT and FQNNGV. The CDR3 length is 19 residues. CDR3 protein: CASSSPGLAAWGFTDTQYF. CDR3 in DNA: TGTGCCAGCAGCTCGCCGGGACTAGCGGCCTGGGGCTTCACAGATACGCAGTATTTT.

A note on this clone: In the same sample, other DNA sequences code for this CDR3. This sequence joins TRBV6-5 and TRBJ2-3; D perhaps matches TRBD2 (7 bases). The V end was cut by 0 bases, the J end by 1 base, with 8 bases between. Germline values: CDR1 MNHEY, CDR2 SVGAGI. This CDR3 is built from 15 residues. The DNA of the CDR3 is TGTGCCAGCAGTTACTCGGGGGGGCGCACAGATACGCAGTATTTT. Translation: CASSYSGGRTDTQYF.